This TCR beta chain was found in a study of shared clonotypes between healthy human individuals. Study at large: The study used three CD4 naive, three CD4 memory, two CD8 naive and one CD8 memory plate per donor.

V shed 4 bases and J shed 0 bases, with 7 bases lying between them. Germline V gene sequence: CDR1 SGHAT, CDR2 FQDESV (reference sequence). The CDR3 sequence is 15 residues long. General observations from the study: Naive subsets usually exceeded memory subsets in estimated richness.

CD45RA+ naive and CD45RA-negative memory subsets were separated from CD4+ cells. About this clone itself: Its target is not known.

The data were produced by immunoSEQ multiplex PCR, yet TCRdb's version contains in-frame clones alone and is incomplete. The data show 1.5 million to 1.9 million clones, approximately 98% seen once. V is TRBV11-1 and J is TRBJ2-6; D may be TRBD2 (5 bases). This receptor was identified in a man aged 25-45 years in good health. The specimen sequenced was naive CD4+ T cells sorted from blood. Subset denoted: CD45RA+ positively selected. The CDR3 bases are TGTGCCAGCAGCTCCCGGGGCTCTGGGGCCAACGTCCTGACTTTC. As protein: CASSSRGSGANVLTF.